In its sample, the clone carrying this TCR beta chain was seen once. Its cognate antigen is unknown. The data originate from a study of Tregs in tolerant kidney transplant recipients. Study-wide results and limits: Donor-specific Treg expansion exceeded global Treg expansion in tolerant patients, suggesting antigen drive. Some patients' samples used different primers over time, so nucleotide sequences weren't comparable. Tregs expanded with activated donor B cells seemed most donor-specific.

Clones were read by immunoSEQ multiplex PCR, and TCRdb kept only the in-frame ones, dropping some. The sample has roughly 69,000 clones; around 98% are singletons. Trimming cost V 0 bases and J 4 bases, with 11 bases left between them. The germline V gene encodes CDR1 SGHRS and CDR2 YFSETQ. The CDR3 loop spans 15 amino acids. Sequencing used Tregs from blood, obtained before the transplant. This receptor was taken from a human donor who received a combined kidney and bone marrow transplant. The V and J genes are TRBV5-1 and TRBJ2-4; D perhaps matches TRBD1 (5 bases). CDR3 DNA sequence: TGCGCCAGCAGCTTGGCGTGGGGCTCTAAAAACATTCAGTACTTC. It yields the protein CASSLAWGSKNIQYF.